This T cell receptor (beta chain) was captured in a study of shared clonotypes between healthy human individuals (dated by TCRdb to about 2020). Concerning the study at large: The cohort comprised a couple of women and three men aged 18 to 49 years. For each donor, three plates each were used for CD4 naive and CD4 memory, two plates were used for CD8 naive, and one plate was used for CD8 memory. To estimate repertoire size and how much clonotype sharing occurs between individuals, the study deeply sequenced the blood TCR repertoires of five healthy adults. To increase sequencing depth and limit assay-specific biases, TCR repertoire library preparation and sequencing were carried out by different laboratories using diverse techniques. Leukapheresis yielded between about 0.94 and 10 billion PBMCs per donor.

Worth noting for this clone: What this receptor recognizes is not known. No base qualities exist here, and no much larger clone lies one base off it.

The paper's findings and limits, for the study overall: Across several donors, approximately 4.9% of naive CD4, 3% to 3.5% of naive CD8, approximately 2.5% of memory CD4, and approximately 0.4% of memory CD8 clonotypes were shared. Naive subsets generally had larger estimated clonotype richness than memory subsets. Pairwise subsampling indicated that sequencing depth was expected to affect the degree of clonotype sharing among donors. Because the study included only a small number of donors, the genetic and exposure-history diversity represented was limited. Only blood was sampled, and tissue TCR repertoires likely differ from those in blood. Compared with non-shared clonotypes, clonotypes shared by all four sorted-subset donors had higher generation probabilities. Incomplete sequencing was indicated by rarefaction of sorted-subset datasets, despite the large sequencing depth.

Using the deep immunoSEQ assay, multiplex PCR amplified TCR CDR3 regions from genomic DNA. Extracted genomic DNA from each cell subset was distributed evenly across all wells of several immunoSEQ 96-well plates, and each plate was treated as a replicate. For sorted subsets, each replicate PCR was loaded with roughly 0.2 ug genomic DNA, equivalent to 25,000 to 35,000 T cell genomes. Purified libraries were quantified with a Qubit 3.0 fluorometer, sized on a Bioanalyzer 2100, and re-quantified with the KAPA Library Quantification kit. Every immunoSEQ 96-well plate was sequenced on a dedicated single-read 150-cycle Illumina NextSeq 550 flow cell. The original methods were these. The immunoSEQ output contained only junctional sequences without quality scores, so filtering could not match that applied to full-length reads. To assign V/J genes and CDR3, sequences were annotated using PyIR, a Python wrapper for IgBLAST v1.9, with IMGT germline references. Reads with weak V/J assignments (E-value above 1e-6), missing CDR3, stop codons, out-of-frame junctions, or ambiguous translated residues were removed. A V3J clonotype was defined by an identical inferred V gene, J gene, and CDR3 amino acid sequence. Percentage overlap between repertoires was computed as shared unique clonotypes divided by the size of the smaller repertoire. Richness of each repertoire was evaluated using RTK rarefaction, the Chao1 estimator, and Recon v2.1 estimates of unobserved clonotypes. OLGA was used to compute generation probabilities for all TCRbeta clonotypes that the gDNA method yielded from a few donors. Here the immuneACCESS table is served through TCRdb, limited to in-frame sequences with V and J called. Missing clones are a known gap in these copies; in checked studies unresolved V genes cover under half, and the rest lacks a known reason. The DNA was the basis for D and trimming; V, J and clone size are from that table. Here the sample has some 2,100,000 clones; just over 90% occur a single time. The ten largest clonotypes hold under 2% of the sample.

The CDR3 starts with the cysteine, ends with the phenylalanine, and has 14 residues. Only the CDR3 part of the read is kept: 42 bases, read in frame from the first base. From a lookup of the germline V gene (reference sequence), CDR1 and CDR2 are LNHDA and SQIVND. Germline trimming amounts to 3 bases on V and 2 bases on J, with 2 as the count of junction bases outside the gene matches. For the CD8 naive samples, CD45RO-negative cells were positively selected for CCR7, yielding a CD45RA+CCR7+ population from which TemRA cells were excluded. Healthy HIV-negative adults with no recently reported acute infections or vaccinations were included as donors. Every donor was a Caucasian adult living in Nashville, Tennessee, USA. After blood collection by leukapheresis, PBMCs were isolated using Ficoll-Histopaque density gradient centrifugation and then cryopreserved in the vapor phase of liquid nitrogen. Analytical flow cytometry was used to check the purity and quantity of each magnetically sorted T cell population. From each sorted fraction, genomic DNA was isolated and quantified by UV absorbance on a Nanodrop 2000c.

What was sequenced was naive CD8+ T cells from PBMCs. What this sample's cell subset or site label stands for: CD45RA+CCR7+. The rearranged segments are TRBV19 and TRBJ2-5; TRBD1 agrees with 8 junctional bases. This TCR was sampled from a man younger than 30 in good health. Some clones in this sample may be carry-over from other donors' samples. The CDR3 protein sequence reads: CASSIRGRQETQYF. The DNA sequence is TGTGCCAGTAGTATCAGGGGGCGTCAAGAGACCCAGTACTTC.